This TCR beta chain derives from a study of blood T cell repertoires in COVID-19. Study-wide context: Collection of acute and convalescent COVID-19 samples took place in the United States, Italy and Spain.

CDR1 and CDR2 (germline): SGHTA, FQGNSA. The CDR3 covers 15 residues. Trimming cost V 1 base and J 0 bases, with 10 bases left between them. Original processing notes: Nucleated cell number was recorded as an estimate derived from reference gene primer amplification. Generated by immunoSEQ multiplex PCR, the TCRdb table keeps only in-frame clones and is missing some. That table furnishes V, J and clone size, whereas the DNA furnished D and trimming. This table has roughly 250,000 clones, nearly 85% appearing once. A single count supports this clone. The chain has TRBV7-2 and TRBJ2-7, with a possible D match to TRBD2 (5 bases). Material for sequencing was peripheral blood. This TCR came from a human donor in a cohort sampled during active COVID-19. CDR3 DNA sequence: TGTGCCAGCAGCTTAGGTAGCGTACCCTCCTACGAGCAGTACTTC. It specifies CASSLGSVPSYEQYF.